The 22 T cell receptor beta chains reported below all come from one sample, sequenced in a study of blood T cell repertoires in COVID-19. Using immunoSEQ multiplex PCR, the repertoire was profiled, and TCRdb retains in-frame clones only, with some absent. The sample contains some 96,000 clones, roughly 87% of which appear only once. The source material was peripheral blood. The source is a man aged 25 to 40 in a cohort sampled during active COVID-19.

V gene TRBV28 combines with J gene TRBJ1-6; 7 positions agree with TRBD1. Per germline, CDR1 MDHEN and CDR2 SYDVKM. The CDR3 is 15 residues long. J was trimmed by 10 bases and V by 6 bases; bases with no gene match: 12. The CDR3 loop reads CASSSAAGGRSPLHF. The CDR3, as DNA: TGTGCCAGCAGCTCCGCGGCAGGGGGGAGGTCACCCCTCCACTTT.

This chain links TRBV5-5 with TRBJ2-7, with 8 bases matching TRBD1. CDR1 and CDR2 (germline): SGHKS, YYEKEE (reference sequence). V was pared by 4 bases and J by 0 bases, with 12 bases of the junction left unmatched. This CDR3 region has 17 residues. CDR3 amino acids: CASSPRTGSGSSYEQYF. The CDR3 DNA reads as TGTGCCAGCAGCCCCAGGACAGGGAGTGGGAGCTCCTACGAGCAGTACTTC.

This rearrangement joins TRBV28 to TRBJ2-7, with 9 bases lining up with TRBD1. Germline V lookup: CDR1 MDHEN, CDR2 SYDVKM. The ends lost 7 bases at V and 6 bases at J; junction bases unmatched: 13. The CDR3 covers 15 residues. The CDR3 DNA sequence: TGTGCCAGCAACGTTCGAGGGACAGGGACTATCGAGCAGTACTTC. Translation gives CASNVRGTGTIEQYF.

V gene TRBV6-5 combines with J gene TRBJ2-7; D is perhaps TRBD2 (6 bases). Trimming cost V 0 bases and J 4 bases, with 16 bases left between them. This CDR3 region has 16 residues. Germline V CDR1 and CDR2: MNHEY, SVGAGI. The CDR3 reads CASSYSAGRSTYEQYF. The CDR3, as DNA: TGTGCCAGCAGTTACTCCGCAGGGAGGTCAACGTACGAGCAGTACTTC.

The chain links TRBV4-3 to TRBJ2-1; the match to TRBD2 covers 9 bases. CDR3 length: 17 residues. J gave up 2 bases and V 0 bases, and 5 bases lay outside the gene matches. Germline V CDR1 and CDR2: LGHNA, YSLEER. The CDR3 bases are TGCGCCAGCAGCCAAGAGGGCGGGGGGGCCGCCTACAATGAGCAGTTCTTC. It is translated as CASSQEGGGAAYNEQFF.

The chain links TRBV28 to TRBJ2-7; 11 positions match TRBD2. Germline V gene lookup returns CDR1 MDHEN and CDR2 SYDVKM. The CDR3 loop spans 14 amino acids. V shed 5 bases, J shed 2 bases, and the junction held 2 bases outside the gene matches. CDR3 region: CASSLAGGTYEQYF. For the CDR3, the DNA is TGTGCCAGCAGTCTAGCGGGGGGCACCTACGAGCAGTACTTC.

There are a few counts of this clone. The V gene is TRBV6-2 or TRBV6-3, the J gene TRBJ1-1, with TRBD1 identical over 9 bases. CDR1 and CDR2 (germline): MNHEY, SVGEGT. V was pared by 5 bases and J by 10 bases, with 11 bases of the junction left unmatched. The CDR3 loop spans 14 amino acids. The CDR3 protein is CASSTGRDRVGAFF. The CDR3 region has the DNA TGTGCCAGCAGTACCGGCCGGGACAGGGTAGGAGCTTTCTTT.

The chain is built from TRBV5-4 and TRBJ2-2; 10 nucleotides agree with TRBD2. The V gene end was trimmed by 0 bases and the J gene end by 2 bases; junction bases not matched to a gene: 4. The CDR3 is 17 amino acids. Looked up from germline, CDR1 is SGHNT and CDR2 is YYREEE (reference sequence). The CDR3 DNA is TGTGCCAGCAGCTTGGGGCTAGCGGGGGTAAACACCGGGGAGCTGTTTTTT. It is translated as CASSLGLAGVNTGELFF. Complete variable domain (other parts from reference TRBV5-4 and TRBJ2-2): ETGVTQSPTHLIKTRGQQVTLRCSSQSGHNTVSWYQQALGQGPQFIFQYYREEENGRGNFPPRFSGLQFPNYSSELNVNALELDDSALYLCASSLGLAGVNTGELFFGEGSRLTVL.

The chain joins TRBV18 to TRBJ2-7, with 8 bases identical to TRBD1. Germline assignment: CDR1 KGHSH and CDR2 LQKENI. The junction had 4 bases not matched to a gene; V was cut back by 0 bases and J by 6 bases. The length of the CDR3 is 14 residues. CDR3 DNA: TGTGCCAGCTCACCACCGGCAGGGGGCGGCGAGCAGTACTTC. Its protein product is CASSPPAGGGEQYF.

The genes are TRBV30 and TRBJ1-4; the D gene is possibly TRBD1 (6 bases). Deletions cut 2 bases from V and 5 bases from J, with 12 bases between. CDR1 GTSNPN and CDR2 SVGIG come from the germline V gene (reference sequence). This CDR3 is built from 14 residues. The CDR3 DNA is TGTGCCTGGAGTTTGTGGGACAAAAATGAAAAACTGTTTTTT. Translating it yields CAWSLWDKNEKLFF.

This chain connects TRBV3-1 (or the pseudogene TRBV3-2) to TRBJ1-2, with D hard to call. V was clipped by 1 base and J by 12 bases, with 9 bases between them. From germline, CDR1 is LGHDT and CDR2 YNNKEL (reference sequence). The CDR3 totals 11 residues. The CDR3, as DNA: TGTGCCAGCAGCCAAGCCGGGGAGCACACCTTC. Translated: CASSQAGEHTF.

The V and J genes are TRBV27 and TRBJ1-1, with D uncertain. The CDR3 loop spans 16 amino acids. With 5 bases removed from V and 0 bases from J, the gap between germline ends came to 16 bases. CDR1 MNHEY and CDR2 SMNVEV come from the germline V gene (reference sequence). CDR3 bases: TGTGCCAGCAGTCCCGCCGTGACAACCCTGAACACTGAAGCTTTCTTT. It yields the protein CASSPAVTTLNTEAFF.

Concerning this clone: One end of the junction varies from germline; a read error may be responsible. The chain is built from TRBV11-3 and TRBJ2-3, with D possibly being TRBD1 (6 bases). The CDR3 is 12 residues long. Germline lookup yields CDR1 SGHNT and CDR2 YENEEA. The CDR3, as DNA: TGTGCCAGCAGCCCCGATGGGGGCCAGAAGGATTTT. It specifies CASSPDGGQKDF.

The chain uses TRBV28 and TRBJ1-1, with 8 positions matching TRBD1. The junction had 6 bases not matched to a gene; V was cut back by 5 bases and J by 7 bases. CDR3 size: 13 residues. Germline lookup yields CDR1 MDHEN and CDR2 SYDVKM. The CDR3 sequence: CASSAPGTGEAFF. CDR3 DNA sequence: TGTGCCAGCAGTGCCCCCGGGACAGGTGAAGCTTTCTTT.

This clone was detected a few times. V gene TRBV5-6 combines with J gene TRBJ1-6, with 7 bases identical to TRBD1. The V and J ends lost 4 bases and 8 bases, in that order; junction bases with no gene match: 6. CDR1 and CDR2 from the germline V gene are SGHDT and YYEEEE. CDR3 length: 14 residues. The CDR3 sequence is CASSNRQGYSPLHF. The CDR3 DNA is TGTGCCAGCAGCAACCGACAGGGCTATTCACCCCTCCACTTT.

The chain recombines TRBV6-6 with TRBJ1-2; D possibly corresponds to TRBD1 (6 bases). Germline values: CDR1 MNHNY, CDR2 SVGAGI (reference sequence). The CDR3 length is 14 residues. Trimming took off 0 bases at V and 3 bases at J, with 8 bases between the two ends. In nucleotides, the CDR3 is TGTGCCAGCAGTTACTCTACAGGGTACTATGGCTACACCTTC. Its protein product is CASSYSTGYYGYTF.

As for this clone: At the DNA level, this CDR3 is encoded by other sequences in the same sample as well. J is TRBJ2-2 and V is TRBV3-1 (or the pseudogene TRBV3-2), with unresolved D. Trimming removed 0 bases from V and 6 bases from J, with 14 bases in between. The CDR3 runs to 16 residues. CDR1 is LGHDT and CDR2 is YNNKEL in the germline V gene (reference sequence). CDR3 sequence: CASSQEGAFGAGELFF. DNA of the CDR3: TGTGCCAGCAGCCAAGAAGGCGCGTTTGGAGCCGGGGAGCTGTTTTTT.

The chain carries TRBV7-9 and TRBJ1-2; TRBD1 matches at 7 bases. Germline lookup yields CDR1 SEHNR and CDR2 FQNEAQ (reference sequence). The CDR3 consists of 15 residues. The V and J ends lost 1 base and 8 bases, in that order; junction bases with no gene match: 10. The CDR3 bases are TGTGCCAGCAGCTTAGGGGGAACAGGGGCAAACGGCTACACCTTC. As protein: CASSLGGTGANGYTF.

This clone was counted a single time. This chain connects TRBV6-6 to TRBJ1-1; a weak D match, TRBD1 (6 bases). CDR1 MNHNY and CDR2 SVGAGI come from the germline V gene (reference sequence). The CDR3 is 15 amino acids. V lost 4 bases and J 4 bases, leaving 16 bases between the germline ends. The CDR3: CASSSPFRGFTEAFF. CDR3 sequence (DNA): TGTGCCAGCAGTTCGCCTTTCAGGGGTTTCACTGAAGCTTTCTTT.

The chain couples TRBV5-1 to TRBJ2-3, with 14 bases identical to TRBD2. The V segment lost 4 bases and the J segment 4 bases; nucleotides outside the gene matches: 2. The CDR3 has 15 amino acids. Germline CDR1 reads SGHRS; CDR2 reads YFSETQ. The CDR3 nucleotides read TGCGCCAGCAGCCAGACTAGCGGGGGGGCAGATACGCAGTATTTT. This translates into CASSQTSGGADTQYF.

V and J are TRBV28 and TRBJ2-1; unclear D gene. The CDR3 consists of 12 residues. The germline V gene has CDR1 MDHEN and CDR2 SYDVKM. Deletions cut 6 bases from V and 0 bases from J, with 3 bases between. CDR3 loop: CASRSSYNEQFF. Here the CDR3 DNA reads TGTGCCAGCAGGAGCTCCTACAATGAGCAGTTCTTC.

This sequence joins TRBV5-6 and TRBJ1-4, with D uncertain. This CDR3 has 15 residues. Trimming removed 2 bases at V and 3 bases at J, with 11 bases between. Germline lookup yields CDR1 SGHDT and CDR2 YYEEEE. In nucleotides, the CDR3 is TGTGCCAGCAGCTTTCCCTCCGGGGCTAATGAAAAACTGTTTTTT. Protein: CASSFPSGANEKLFF.